The 27 T cell receptor beta chains given below trace back to one sample, sequenced in a study of T cell responses to AZD1222 COVID-19 vaccine. Only in-frame clones appear in the TCRdb table, and some are missing; sequencing was by immunoSEQ multiplex PCR. The sample lists 85,000 to 95,000 clones, roughly 89% occurring once. The source was peripheral blood, collected on day 0 of AZD1222 vaccination. All receptors derive from an adult in good health.

This clone was found once. This chain uses TRBV7-2 with TRBJ1-3; TRBD1 might be the D (6 bases). With 5 bases removed from V and 4 bases from J, the gap between germline ends came to 9 bases. Germline CDR1 is SGHTA and CDR2 is FQGNSA. CDR3 size: 13 residues. The CDR3 is CASSRGGGNTIYF. The CDR3 DNA is TGTGCCAGCAGCCGAGGGGGGGGAAACACCATATATTTT.

The chain is built from TRBV4-2 and TRBJ2-7; D perhaps matches TRBD1 (5 bases). The germline gives CDR1 LGHNA, CDR2 YNFKEQ. V lost 0 bases and J 4 bases, leaving 10 bases between the germline ends. The CDR3 runs to 14 residues. This CDR3 is CASSQERQGYEQYF. The DNA of the CDR3 is TGTGCCAGCAGCCAAGAGCGGCAGGGTTACGAGCAGTACTTC.

This clone was seen a single time. The J gene is TRBJ2-5, the V gene TRBV29-1; the D is unclear. Germline CDR1 SQVTM, CDR2 ANQGSEA. The germline V and J ends were trimmed by 6 bases and 5 bases, with 7 bases remaining between them. The CDR3 spans 10 residues. CDR3 sequence: CSVLGETQYF. The CDR3 DNA follows: TGCAGCGTGCTGGGGGAGACCCAGTACTTC.

This chain links TRBV24-1 with TRBJ1-1, with D uncertain. Germline assignment: CDR1 KGHDR and CDR2 SFDVKD. The CDR3 consists of 12 residues. The V end lost 9 bases, the J end lost 3 bases, and 10 bases lay between the germline ends. CDR3: CATRAGDTEAFF. The CDR3 region has the DNA TGTGCCACCCGCGCTGGGGACACTGAAGCTTTCTTT.

The chain uses TRBV27 and TRBJ2-1, with 14 bases matching TRBD2. V trimming: 6 bases; J trimming: 7 bases; junction bases outside the gene matches: 5. The CDR3 runs to 15 residues. Germline values: CDR1 MNHEY, CDR2 SMNVEV (reference sequence). In DNA form, the CDR3 reads TGTGCCAGCAGCCCTGGGACTAGCGGGGGAAATGAGCAGTTCTTC. This sequence encodes CASSPGTSGGNEQFF.

J is TRBJ1-1 and V is TRBV30, with D unresolved. Germline CDR1 and CDR2: GTSNPN and SVGIG (reference sequence). CDR3 length: 14 residues. Trimming stripped 0 bases from V and 6 bases from J, with 14 bases between. CDR3 sequence (DNA): TGTGCCTGGAGTGTACACCGGGTTCTGGCTGAAGCTTTCTTT. It codes for CAWSVHRVLAEAFF.

The chain links TRBV5-1 to TRBJ2-2, with D uncertain. V was pared by 6 bases and J by 2 bases, with 8 bases between. The CDR3 totals 13 residues. Germline loops: CDR1 SGHRS, CDR2 YFSETQ. CDR3 sequence: CASKLDNTGELFF. The CDR3, as DNA: TGCGCCAGCAAACTGGATAACACCGGGGAGCTGTTTTTT.

The chain recombines TRBV11-2 with TRBJ2-5; TRBD1 might be the D (6 bases). Between the trimmed V and J ends, which lost 2 bases and 7 bases, there was a span of 26 bases. From germline, CDR1 is SGHAT and CDR2 FQNNGV. The CDR3 is 18 residues long. CDR3 bases: TGTGCCAGCAGCTTAAGGGGACCGGGACAACAATCTAGGGGGACCCAGTACTTC. It encodes CASSLRGPGQQSRGTQYF.

This chain connects TRBV21-1 to TRBJ1-5; whether TRBD1, the table's D call, matches the DNA was not checked. TRBV21-1 is flagged as a pseudogene. The CDR3 extends over 17 amino acids. CDR3 region: CASSKVLGTGSDQPQHF. The CDR3 DNA reads TGTGCCAGCAGCAAAGTCCTAGGGACAGGGAGCGATCAGCCCCAGCATTTT.

The CDR3: CASSVGDTEDYEQYF. CDR3 in DNA: TGTGCCAGCAGCGTAGGGGACACCGAGGACTACGAGCAGTACTTC. This chain links TRBV9 with TRBJ2-7; D is possibly TRBD1 (6 bases). The germline V gene has CDR1 SGDLS and CDR2 YYNGEE. This CDR3 contains 15 residues. Trimming stripped 0 bases from V and 3 bases from J, with 13 bases between.

In this sample, this clone turned up once. As DNA, the CDR3 is TGCAGCGCCCGACTAGCGGGGGGCTACAATGAGCAGTTCTTC. Residues: CSARLAGGYNEQFF. This rearrangement joins TRBV29-1 to TRBJ2-1; 13 bases are a match to TRBD2. Germline loops: CDR1 SQVTM, CDR2 ANQGSEA. The CDR3 sequence is 14 residues long. With V trimmed by 7 bases and J by 3 bases, 3 bases remained unmatched.

This clone was found once. The chain combines TRBV25-1 with TRBJ1-1; no definite D call. Germline CDR1 and CDR2: MGHDK and SYGVNS. This CDR3 comprises 12 residues. V lost 11 bases, J lost 6 bases, and 16 bases lay in between. CDR3 loop: CAAKIRGSEAFF. CDR3 bases: TGTGCCGCTAAGATCCGCGGCTCTGAAGCTTTCTTT.

This clone was recorded only once. This sequence joins TRBV15 and TRBJ1-2; D ambiguous. The germline V and J ends were trimmed by 0 bases and 8 bases, with 16 bases remaining between them. The germline V gene has CDR1 LNHNV and CDR2 YYDKDF (reference sequence). The CDR3 length is 15 residues. The CDR3 sequence is CATSRDRVLVSGYTF. The CDR3 DNA is TGTGCCACCAGCAGAGATCGCGTCTTGGTGTCCGGCTACACCTTC.

The chain combines TRBV6-5 with TRBJ1-1, with D hard to call. The germline gives CDR1 MNHEY, CDR2 SVGAGI. This CDR3 region has 15 residues. Deletions cut 8 bases from V and 1 base from J, with 17 bases between. As DNA, the CDR3 is TGTGCCAGCGGACGAAAGGGTCGGAGGAACACTGAAGCTTTCTTT. Protein sequence: CASGRKGRRNTEAFF.

The chain has TRBV4-1 and TRBJ1-3; weak D call: TRBD1 (5 bases). This CDR3 is 16 amino acids long. V lost 3 bases to trimming and J lost 0 bases, with 12 bases between them. Germline V gene data show CDR1 as MGHRA and CDR2 as YSYEKL. The CDR3: CASSQGQVSSGNTIYF. CDR3 sequence (DNA): TGCGCCAGCAGCCAGGGGCAGGTTAGCTCTGGAAACACCATATATTTT.

V usage is TRBV7-8 and J usage is TRBJ1-2; tentatively, D is TRBD1 (5 bases). V was shortened by 2 bases and J by 3 bases, with 7 bases between the two germline ends. The germline V gene encodes CDR1 SGHVS and CDR2 FQNEAQ. This CDR3 is 13 amino acids long. CDR3 protein: CASSLPGYYGYTF. CDR3 nucleotide sequence: TGTGCCAGCAGCTTACCAGGGTACTATGGCTACACCTTC.

This clone has only one observation. The chain combines TRBV5-1 with TRBJ2-5, with 10 bases aligning to TRBD2. The CDR3 is made up of 15 amino acids. CDR1 and CDR2 from the germline V gene are SGHRS and YFSETQ. V shed 4 bases and J 4 bases; nucleotides not matched to a gene: 7. CDR3: CASSPAASGGETQYF. CDR3 nucleotides: TGCGCCAGCAGCCCGGCGGCTAGCGGGGGAGAGACCCAGTACTTC.

This clone was seen once. This rearrangement joins TRBV6-1 to TRBJ2-1; perhaps TRBD2 as D (6 bases). Germline CDR1 MNHNS, CDR2 SASEGT. CDR3 length: 15 amino acids. Trimming removed 3 bases at V and 2 bases at J, with 11 bases between. CDR3 residues: CASSDLGRTYNEQFF. The CDR3 region has the DNA TGTGCCAGCAGTGACCTAGGGAGGACCTACAATGAGCAGTTCTTC.

The rearrangement uses TRBV4-1 and TRBJ2-5, with TRBD2 matching 10 bases. From germline, CDR1 is MGHRA and CDR2 YSYEKL. This CDR3 spans 17 amino acids. Unmatched junction bases numbered 11, after V lost 2 bases and J lost 5 bases. The CDR3 sequence is CASSQQPSGGPGETQYF. The CDR3, as DNA: TGCGCCAGCAGCCAACAGCCTAGCGGGGGTCCTGGGGAGACCCAGTACTTC.

CDR3 sequence reads: CASSELGRVQETQYF. Written as DNA, the CDR3 is TGCGCCAGCAGTGAATTAGGCAGGGTTCAAGAGACCCAGTACTTC. V is TRBV5-1 and J is TRBJ2-5; a possible D gene is TRBD1 (5 bases). The CDR3 has 15 residues. Deletions cut 5 bases from V and 2 bases from J, with 16 bases between. Looked up from germline, CDR1 is SGHRS and CDR2 is YFSETQ.

The V call is TRBV5-8, the J call TRBJ2-3; 8 bases align to TRBD2. V dropped 0 bases and J dropped 4; count of bases not matched to a gene: 10. The CDR3 sequence is 17 residues long. Looked up from germline, CDR1 is SGHTS and CDR2 is YDEGEE. CDR3 in DNA: TGTGCCAGCAGCTTGGCGGGAGTGAGCGGGGGAGCAGATACGCAGTATTTT. The encoded protein is CASSLAGVSGGADTQYF.

The chain has TRBV4-3 and TRBJ1-5, with D tentatively TRBD1 (5 bases). The CDR3 loop spans 16 amino acids. Germline-derived CDR1 and CDR2 are LGHNA and YSLEER. V lost 0 bases to trimming and J lost 3 bases, with 12 bases between them. CDR3 in DNA: TGCGCCAGCAGCCAAGATGGCGGGGGACCCAATCAGCCCCAGCATTTT. This sequence encodes CASSQDGGGPNQPQHF.

This clone appeared a single time. Written as DNA, the CDR3 is TGTGCCAGCAGTACATTATACTCAGAAGGCGGCTACACCTTC. Amino acid sequence: CASSTLYSEGGYTF. The rearrangement joins TRBV2 to TRBJ1-2; D call uncertain. The length of the CDR3 is 14 residues. Germline lookup yields CDR1 SNHLY and CDR2 FYNNEI. Trimming shortened V by 5 bases and J by 8 bases, and 18 bases separated the two germline ends.

The genes are TRBV9 and TRBJ2-3; TRBD2 matches 11 bases. The junction had 3 bases not matched to a gene; V was cut back by 1 base and J by 2 bases. The CDR3 totals 16 residues. CDR1 is SGDLS, CDR2 YYNGEE, per germline. The CDR3 nucleotides are TGTGCCAGCAGCGTAATAGCGGGGGGGCTCACAGATACGCAGTATTTT. This translates into CASSVIAGGLTDTQYF. The full variable domain, its missing parts supplied by reference TRBV9 and TRBJ2-3, is DSGVTQTPKHLITATGQRVTLRCSPRSGDLSVYWYQQSLDQGLQFLIQYYNGEERAKGNILERFSAQQFPDLHSELNLSSLELGDSALYFCASSVIAGGLTDTQYFGPGTRLTVL.

This chain connects TRBV19 to TRBJ1-2, with 11 bases matching TRBD1. The V and J ends lost 5 bases and 8 bases, in that order; junction bases with no gene match: 10. Germline V gene lookup returns CDR1 LNHDA and CDR2 SQIVND (reference sequence). CDR3 length: 15 amino acids. The CDR3 loop is CASSVGQGALLGYTF. The CDR3 DNA reads TGTGCCAGTAGTGTCGGACAGGGGGCACTTTTGGGCTACACCTTC.

This chain connects TRBV10-3 to TRBJ2-7, with 10 bases lining up with TRBD1. The CDR3 extends over 13 amino acids. In germline, CDR1 is ENHRY, CDR2 SYGVKD. The V and J ends lost 8 bases and 1 base, in that order; junction bases with no gene match: 2. Here the CDR3 DNA reads TGTGCCATCTGGGGACAGGGGTCCTACGAGCAGTACTTC. Amino acids: CAIWGQGSYEQYF.

This CDR3 reads CASSSPTAGWIDTQYF. The CDR3 coding sequence is TGTGCCAGCAGTTCCCCGACAGCGGGGTGGATAGATACGCAGTATTTT. The chain combines TRBV27 with TRBJ2-3, with 7 bases that match TRBD2. The CDR3 spans 16 residues. Losses at the gene ends were 4 bases for V and 5 bases for J; bases not matched to a gene: 12. The germline gives CDR1 MNHEY, CDR2 SMNVEV (reference sequence).